These 30 T cell receptor beta chains were all obtained from the same sample, sequenced in a study of cytomegalovirus exposure and HLA in healthy donors. The PCR contained 60 Vbeta and 13 Jbeta primers. Using immunoSEQ multiplex PCR, the repertoire was profiled, and TCRdb retains in-frame clones only, with some absent. The sample table sets out more than 95,000 clones. What was sequenced was PBMCs. Source of these receptors: a man aged 25-40 years in good health and CMV-seronegative.

This rearrangement joins TRBV5-1 to TRBJ2-5, with 8 bases matching TRBD2. The CDR3 runs to 15 residues. CDR1 and CDR2 from the germline V gene are SGHRS and YFSETQ. The trim removed 0 bases at V and 5 bases at J, leaving 6 bases unmatched. In nucleotides, the CDR3 is TGCGCCAGCAGCTTGGAGGCTAGCGGGTTGGAGACCCAGTACTTC. As protein: CASSLEASGLETQYF.

This chain uses TRBV29-1 with TRBJ2-3; 15 bases match TRBD2. Trimming at V came to 6 bases and at J to 6 bases, leaving 7 bases not matched to a gene. Per germline, CDR1 SQVTM and CDR2 ANQGSEA. The CDR3 length is 15 residues. The CDR3 region is CSVSGLAGGVDTQYF. As DNA, the CDR3 is TGCAGCGTCTCGGGACTAGCGGGAGGTGTGGATACGCAGTATTTT.

The rearrangement uses TRBV19 and TRBJ1-2, with D possibly matching TRBD1 (5 bases). V was clipped by 2 bases and J by 5 bases, with 6 bases between them. The germline V gene has CDR1 LNHDA and CDR2 SQIVND (reference sequence). There are 12 residues in the CDR3. CDR3 loop: CASSISGYGYTF. DNA for the CDR3: TGTGCCAGTAGTATATCAGGGTATGGCTACACCTTC.

The rearrangement links TRBV5-5 to TRBJ1-2; 7 nucleotides agree with TRBD1. V shed 4 bases, J shed 8 bases, and the junction held 5 bases outside the gene matches. Germline CDR1 is SGHKS and CDR2 is YYEKEE (reference sequence). The CDR3 is 12 amino acids. This CDR3 is CASSPDREGYTF. In nucleotides, the CDR3 is TGTGCCAGCAGCCCTGACAGGGAGGGCTACACCTTC. Full variable domain (outside the CDR3, taken from reference TRBV5-5 and TRBJ1-2): DAGVTQSPTHLIKTRGQQVTLRCSPISGHKSVSWYQQVLGQGPQFIFQYYEKEERGRGNFPDRFSARQFPNYSSELNVNALLLGDSALYLCASSPDREGYTFGSGTRLTVV.

V and J are TRBV6-6 and TRBJ2-1, with 7 bases that match TRBD1. The germline V gene encodes CDR1 MNHNY and CDR2 SVGAGI (reference sequence). This CDR3 region has 16 residues. V was clipped by 0 bases and J by 8 bases; unmatched bases: 10. This CDR3 is CASSYSALDRVYEQFF. CDR3 sequence (DNA): TGTGCCAGCAGTTACTCGGCCCTAGACAGGGTATATGAGCAGTTCTTC.

The CDR3 loop reads CAWGESAGDSYEQYF. In nucleotides, the CDR3 is TGTGCCTGGGGTGAGTCGGCAGGGGATTCGTACGAGCAGTACTTC. The V call is TRBV30, the J call TRBJ2-7; D may be TRBD1 (6 bases). V was cut by 5 bases and J by 4 bases, with 21 bases left in between. The V gene's germline CDR1 is GTSNPN and CDR2 SVGIG (reference sequence). The CDR3 has 15 amino acids.

The chain combines TRBV5-1 with TRBJ2-3; D is undetermined. Trimming took off 1 base at V and 2 bases at J, with 11 bases between the two ends. Germline CDR1 SGHRS, CDR2 YFSETQ. The CDR3 is 15 amino acids. CDR3 sequence (DNA): TGCGCCAGCAGCTTGACAGAGCCCAACACAGATACGCAGTATTTT. Translated, it gives CASSLTEPNTDTQYF.

This chain uses TRBV4-1 with TRBJ2-7, with 8 bases lining up with TRBD2. Looked up from germline, CDR1 is MGHRA and CDR2 is YSYEKL. V was pared by 1 base and J by 4 bases, with 6 bases of the junction left unmatched. The CDR3 has 15 residues. The CDR3 nucleotides read TGCGCCAGCAGCCAAGGAGACGGGGGGGTGTACGAGCAGTACTTC. Protein: CASSQGDGGVYEQYF.

J is TRBJ2-7 and V is TRBV5-1; D is uncertain. The germline CDR1 and CDR2 sequences are SGHRS and YFSETQ. The CDR3 length is 16 residues. Trimming cost V 0 bases and J 6 bases, with 19 bases left between them. Here the CDR3 reads CASSLVDFDGAGEQYF. The CDR3 bases are TGCGCCAGCAGCTTGGTGGATTTCGATGGCGCAGGCGAGCAGTACTTC.

The rearrangement links TRBV19 to TRBJ1-5; 7 positions match TRBD1. The germline gives CDR1 LNHDA, CDR2 SQIVND (reference sequence). The V gene end was trimmed by 1 base and the J gene end by 1 base; junction bases not matched to a gene: 4. This CDR3 region has 16 residues. The CDR3 DNA follows: TGTGCCAGTAGTATAGGGGCAGGGGGAAGCAATCAGCCCCAGCATTTT. The encoded protein is CASSIGAGGSNQPQHF. Full variable domain (missing parts from reference TRBV19 and TRBJ1-5): DGGITQSPKYLFRKEGQNVTLSCEQNLNHDAMYWYRQDPGQGLRLIYYSQIVNDFQKGDIAEGYSVSREKKESFPLTVTSAQKNPTAFYLCASSIGAGGSNQPQHFGDGTRLSIL.

The chain combines TRBV7-8 with TRBJ2-5; 7 bases align to TRBD2. This CDR3 has 15 amino acids. The germline V gene encodes CDR1 SGHVS and CDR2 FQNEAQ. The V and J ends lost 4 bases and 5 bases, in that order; junction bases with no gene match: 10. The CDR3 DNA reads as TGTGCCAGCAGCTACCGACGCGGGAGTTCGGAGACCCAGTACTTC. It specifies CASSYRRGSSETQYF.

V gene TRBV7-8 combines with J gene TRBJ1-1, with 10 positions matching TRBD1. J gave up 7 bases and V 4 bases, and 6 bases lay outside the gene matches. Germline V gives CDR1 SGHVS, CDR2 FQNEAQ. This CDR3 is built from 14 residues. The CDR3 region is CASSWDRGGGEAFF. The CDR3 DNA reads as TGTGCCAGCAGCTGGGACAGGGGAGGAGGTGAAGCTTTCTTT.

V and J are TRBV5-1 and TRBJ2-1; 7 nucleotides match TRBD2. The J segment lost 3 bases and the V segment lost 2 bases, leaving 11 bases of the junction unmatched. The CDR3 length is 17 residues. Germline CDR1 SGHRS, CDR2 YFSETQ. The CDR3, as DNA: TGCGCCAGCAGCTTAAGACAAGGGGACTACCGCTACAATGAGCAGTTCTTC. This encodes CASSLRQGDYRYNEQFF.

V is TRBV7-2 and J is TRBJ2-7; D is possibly TRBD2 (5 bases). CDR3 length: 13 amino acids. CDR1 and CDR2 (germline): SGHTA, FQGNSA. With 5 bases removed from V and 3 bases from J, the gap between germline ends came to 11 bases. CDR3 region: CASSVPGNYEQYF. The CDR3 DNA reads as TGTGCCAGCAGCGTACCGGGAAACTACGAGCAGTACTTC. The variable domain in full, with the rest retrieved from reference TRBV7-2 and TRBJ2-7, is GAGVSQSPSNKVTEKGKDVELRCDPISGHTALYWYRQSLGQGLEFLIYFQGNSAPDKSGLPSDRFSAERTGGSVSTLTIQRTQQEDSAVYLCASSVPGNYEQYFGPGTRLTVT.

V gene TRBV19 combines with J gene TRBJ2-5; 11 nucleotides align to TRBD1. V was clipped by 3 bases and J by 2 bases; unmatched bases: 5. The CDR3 consists of 16 residues. The germline CDR1 and CDR2 sequences are LNHDA and SQIVND (reference sequence). The CDR3 nucleotides are TGTGCCAGTAGTATCGCCGGGACAGGGGGACAAGAGACCCAGTACTTC. Protein sequence: CASSIAGTGGQETQYF.

The rearrangement links TRBV14 to TRBJ2-5, with TRBD2 identical over 11 bases. The CDR3 runs 16 residues. Trimming cost V 2 bases and J 5 bases; bases outside gene matches: 7. Looked up from germline, CDR1 is SGHDN and CDR2 is FVKESK. CDR3 DNA: TGTGCCAGCAGCCAATTACTAGCGGGAGTGGAGGAGACCCAGTACTTC. It encodes CASSQLLAGVEETQYF.

The chain links TRBV28 to TRBJ1-4, with D unclear. Germline CDR1 and CDR2: MDHEN and SYDVKM. V shed 3 bases and J shed 8 bases, with 13 bases lying between them. The CDR3 length is 14 residues. The CDR3 DNA is TGTGCCAGCAGTTTGGCAGGAGGGTACGAAAAACTGTTTTTT. Its protein product is CASSLAGGYEKLFF. The complete variable domain, with remaining parts taken from reference TRBV28 and TRBJ1-4, reads DVKVTQSSRYLVKRTGEKVFLECVQDMDHENMFWYRQDPGLGLRLIYFSYDVKMKEKGDIPEGYSVSREKKERFSLILESASTNQTSMYLCASSLAGGYEKLFFGSGTQLSVL.

V usage is TRBV7-2 and J usage is TRBJ2-5; 9 nucleotides match TRBD1. J gave up 7 bases and V 4 bases, and 7 bases lay outside the gene matches. Germline V gene data show CDR1 as SGHTA and CDR2 as FQGNSA. The CDR3 extends over 14 amino acids. CDR3 residues: CASSSGQGSWTQYF. As DNA, the CDR3 is TGTGCCAGCAGCTCCGGACAGGGGTCGTGGACCCAGTACTTC.

This chain's CDR3 is CASSLQMGLGGTQYF. The CDR3, as DNA: TGTGCCAGCAGTTTACAAATGGGACTAGGAGGGACCCAGTACTTC. This chain links TRBV27 with TRBJ2-5; 8 bases line up with TRBD2. V shed 2 bases and J 7 bases; nucleotides not matched to a gene: 9. Germline loops: CDR1 MNHEY, CDR2 SMNVEV (reference sequence). The CDR3 contains 15 residues.

CDR3 amino acids: CASRGDSFNEKLFF. Written as DNA, the CDR3 is TGTGCCAGCAGAGGAGACAGCTTTAATGAAAAACTGTTTTTT. The V call is TRBV28, the J call TRBJ1-4; D may be TRBD1 (5 bases). Trimming cost V 6 bases and J 4 bases, with 12 bases left between them. The CDR3 has 14 amino acids. CDR1 is MDHEN, CDR2 SYDVKM, per germline.

This chain joins TRBV4-3 and TRBJ1-5; D ambiguous. V was shortened by 0 bases and J by 3 bases, with 12 bases between the two germline ends. The CDR3 length is 16 residues. From germline, CDR1 is LGHNA and CDR2 YSLEER. The CDR3 DNA reads TGCGCCAGCAGCCAAGATCGGGCGGGGATCAATCAGCCCCAGCATTTT. This codes for CASSQDRAGINQPQHF.

This sequence joins TRBV6-5 and TRBJ2-5, with D maybe TRBD2 (5 bases). Germline V lookup: CDR1 MNHEY, CDR2 SVGAGI. The CDR3 extends over 13 amino acids. With 6 bases removed from V and 4 bases from J, the gap between germline ends came to 12 bases. The CDR3 DNA reads as TGTGCCAGCAGCTTCGGACTCTTAGAGACCCAGTACTTC. It specifies CASSFGLLETQYF.

The V and J genes are TRBV13 and TRBJ2-6; TRBD1 aligns across 7 bases. Germline CDR1 PRHDT, CDR2 FYEKMQ (reference sequence). V was clipped by 0 bases and J by 1 base; unmatched bases: 9. The length of the CDR3 is 19 residues. CDR3 bases: TGTGCCAGCAGCTTAGGCCCGGGCAGGGGGATGTCTGGGGCCAACGTCCTGACTTTC. Translating gives CASSLGPGRGMSGANVLTF.

This chain uses TRBV5-1 with TRBJ2-3; TRBD2 agrees at 8 bases. This CDR3 spans 17 amino acids. Germline V gene data show CDR1 as SGHRS and CDR2 as YFSETQ. Trimming at V came to 4 bases and at J to 3 bases, leaving 13 bases not matched to a gene. CDR3 coding DNA: TGCGCCAGCAGCGAGCCTCGTAGCGGGATGGAGACAGATACGCAGTATTTT. Amino acids: CASSEPRSGMETDTQYF. Drawing the rest from reference TRBV5-1 and TRBJ2-3, the complete variable domain is KAGVTQTPRYLIKTRGQQVTLSCSPISGHRSVSWYQQTPGQGLQFLFEYFSETQRNKGNFPGRFSGRQFSNSRSEMNVSTLELGDSALYLCASSEPRSGMETDTQYFGPGTRLTVL.

The chain carries TRBV2 and TRBJ2-5, with 7 bases that match TRBD2. Germline CDR1 and CDR2: SNHLY and FYNNEI. CDR3 length equals 15 residues. V was pared by 6 bases and J by 9 bases, with 16 bases of the junction left unmatched. CDR3 loop: CASRLGSGGVMAQYF. CDR3 coding DNA: TGTGCCAGCAGGCTGGGTAGTGGGGGGGTCATGGCCCAGTACTTC.

In DNA, the CDR3 is TGTGCCAGCAGGACGGGGTTCTTTCCGAACACTGAAGCTTTCTTT. Translated, it gives CASRTGFFPNTEAFF. The V call is TRBV27, the J call TRBJ1-1, with D hard to call. CDR3 size: 15 residues. Trimming took 6 bases from V and 1 from J, leaving 15 bases between them. CDR1 and CDR2 from the germline V gene are MNHEY and SMNVEV (reference sequence).

The CDR3 loop reads CASSSTPSNEQFF. The CDR3 region has the DNA TGTGCCAGCAGTTCAACTCCCTCCAATGAGCAGTTCTTC. This chain joins TRBV27 and TRBJ2-1; no definite D call. The CDR3 spans 13 residues. Trimming removed 4 bases from V and 6 bases from J, with 10 bases in between. Germline V gene lookup returns CDR1 MNHEY and CDR2 SMNVEV (reference sequence).

The chain joins TRBV5-4 to TRBJ1-6, with 9 bases lining up with TRBD1. The germline gives CDR1 SGHNT, CDR2 YYREEE (reference sequence). The CDR3 loop spans 16 amino acids. V lost 4 bases and J lost 6; bases outside the gene matches: 8. This CDR3 is CASSIGQGISNSPLHF. CDR3 coding DNA: TGTGCCAGCAGCATAGGACAGGGGATCAGTAATTCACCCCTCCACTTT.

This chain uses TRBV19 with TRBJ2-7; 8 bases match TRBD2. This CDR3 has 13 amino acids. V trimming: 5 bases; J trimming: 7 bases; junction bases outside the gene matches: 7. The V gene's germline CDR1 is LNHDA and CDR2 SQIVND (reference sequence). CDR3 sequence reads: CASSRLAGGEQYF. The CDR3 nucleotides read TGTGCCAGTAGTCGGCTAGCGGGTGGTGAGCAGTACTTC. The entire variable domain, with the rest obtained from reference TRBV19 and TRBJ2-7, is as follows: DGGITQSPKYLFRKEGQNVTLSCEQNLNHDAMYWYRQDPGQGLRLIYYSQIVNDFQKGDIAEGYSVSREKKESFPLTVTSAQKNPTAFYLCASSRLAGGEQYFGPGTRLTVT.

The gene calls are TRBV9 and TRBJ2-7; 7 nucleotides line up with TRBD1. The trim removed 0 bases at V and 3 bases at J, leaving 12 bases unmatched. Germline V lookup: CDR1 SGDLS, CDR2 YYNGEE. The CDR3 has 17 residues. The CDR3 region is CASSVADRVSPIYEQYF. The CDR3, as DNA: TGTGCCAGCAGCGTAGCCGACAGGGTATCACCAATCTACGAGCAGTACTTC.